This is a list of T cell receptor beta chains from one sample in a study of cytomegalovirus exposure and HLA in healthy donors. Here immunoSEQ multiplex PCR was the method, and the copy in TCRdb shows in-frame clones only, minus some. In the table there are some 180,000 clones, 79% of which are singletons. The sequencing sample was made of PBMCs. The receptors originated from a woman in her twenties or thirties in good health and CMV-seropositive. CDR3s include the opening cysteine and the closing phenylalanine or tryptophan. D genes are given only for firm matches. Only part of the rows carry a size: once, few, many, or a class if the clone is expanded.

v_gene: TRBV28
j_gene: TRBJ1-5
d_gene: TRBD1
abundance: .
CDR3nt: TGTGCCAGCAGTTCCGTGCAGGGGGATCAGCCCCAGCATTTT
CDR3aa: CASSSVQGDQPQHF

v_gene: TRBV29-1
j_gene: TRBJ2-7
d_gene: TRBD2
abundance: .
CDR3nt: TGCAGCGCCGGGGAGGGGCAGTCCTACGAGCAGTACTTC
CDR3aa: CSAGEGQSYEQYF

v_gene: TRBV7-2
j_gene: TRBJ2-3
d_gene: .
abundance: .
CDR3nt: TGTGCCAGCAGACGTGGACAGAGCACAGATACGCAGTATTTT
CDR3aa: CASRRGQSTDTQYF

v_gene: TRBV7-2
j_gene: TRBJ2-3
d_gene: .
abundance: .
CDR3nt: TGTGCCAGCAGCCGAGTTTTTCTGGATACGCAGTATTTT
CDR3aa: CASSRVFLDTQYF

v_gene: TRBV6-6
j_gene: TRBJ2-7
d_gene: .
abundance: .
CDR3nt: TGTGCCAGCAGTATTGGGGACACCGACTACGAGCAGTACTTC
CDR3aa: CASSIGDTDYEQYF

v_gene: TRBV11-2
j_gene: TRBJ2-2
d_gene: .
abundance: .
CDR3nt: TGTGCCAGCAGCTTTCGGGAACGAGGGTACACCGGGGAGCTGTTTTTT
CDR3aa: CASSFRERGYTGELFF

v_gene: TRBV4-3
j_gene: TRBJ1-5
d_gene: TRBD1
abundance: .
CDR3nt: TGCGCCAGCAGCCTGACAGGGGGTGGACAGCCCCAGCATTTT
CDR3aa: CASSLTGGGQPQHF

v_gene: TRBV30
j_gene: TRBJ2-7
d_gene: TRBD1
abundance: .
CDR3nt: TGTGCCTGGAGTCCCCCGGGGCAGGGGGCGTACGAGCAGTACTTC
CDR3aa: CAWSPPGQGAYEQYF

v_gene: TRBV7-2
j_gene: TRBJ2-7
d_gene: TRBD2
abundance: few
CDR3nt: TGTGCCAGCAGCTTAGTCGCGGGGGGGAGCGAGCAGTACTTC
CDR3aa: CASSLVAGGSEQYF

v_gene: TRBV27
j_gene: TRBJ1-5
d_gene: .
abundance: .
CDR3nt: TGTGCCAGCAGTTTACTGGGGGCCAATCAGCCCCAGCATTTT
CDR3aa: CASSLLGANQPQHF

v_gene: TRBV9
j_gene: TRBJ2-7
d_gene: TRBD2
abundance: once
CDR3nt: TGTGCCAGCAGCGGAATTCCGGGACTAGCGGACGAGCAGTACTTC
CDR3aa: CASSGIPGLADEQYF

v_gene: TRBV21-1
j_gene: TRBJ1-2
d_gene: .
abundance: .
CDR3nt: TGTGCCAGCAGCAAAGAGGGACAGGGAGGACTCTGGTATCCCGACTACTATGGCTACACCTTC
CDR3aa: CASSKEGQGGLWYPDYYGYTF

v_gene: TRBV6-1
j_gene: TRBJ1-2
d_gene: TRBD1
abundance: .
CDR3nt: TGTGCCAGCAAAGGGGGCAATGGCTACACCTTC
CDR3aa: CASKGGNGYTF

v_gene: TRBV7-2
j_gene: TRBJ1-2
d_gene: .
abundance: .
CDR3nt: TGTGCCAGCAGCGCGAGACAGGCTGGATATGGCTACACCTTC
CDR3aa: CASSARQAGYGYTF

v_gene: TRBV14
j_gene: TRBJ2-7
d_gene: .
abundance: .
CDR3nt: TGTGCCAGCAGCCGTGACCCAGGCGAGCAGTACTTC
CDR3aa: CASSRDPGEQYF

v_gene: TRBV11-3
j_gene: TRBJ2-1
d_gene: TRBD2
abundance: few
CDR3nt: TGTGCCAGCAGCTTCGTAGCGGGGGGGCTCAATGAGCAGTTCTTC
CDR3aa: CASSFVAGGLNEQFF

v_gene: TRBV19
j_gene: TRBJ1-1
d_gene: TRBD1
abundance: .
CDR3nt: TGTGCCAGTAGTATACGGGGGACAGGGGGGAGGACTGAAGCTTTCTTT
CDR3aa: CASSIRGTGGRTEAFF

v_gene: TRBV11-3
j_gene: TRBJ2-7
d_gene: TRBD1
abundance: .
CDR3nt: TGTGCCAGCAGCCACCGAACGGGACAGCAAAAGTGGGAGCAGTACTTC
CDR3aa: CASSHRTGQQKWEQYF

v_gene: TRBV9
j_gene: TRBJ2-2
d_gene: TRBD1
abundance: .
CDR3nt: TGTGCCAGCAGCCGGACAGGCCCGAACACCGGGGAGCTGTTTTTT
CDR3aa: CASSRTGPNTGELFF

v_gene: TRBV19
j_gene: TRBJ2-5
d_gene: TRBD1
abundance: once
CDR3nt: TGTGCCAGTAATATACAGGGGGGCGAGACCCAGTACTTC
CDR3aa: CASNIQGGETQYF

v_gene: TRBV7-2
j_gene: TRBJ1-1
d_gene: .
abundance: .
CDR3nt: TGTGCCAGCAGCCCCAGGACAGAGAACACTGAAGCTTTCTTT
CDR3aa: CASSPRTENTEAFF

v_gene: TRBV4-1
j_gene: TRBJ2-7
d_gene: .
abundance: .
CDR3nt: TGCGCCAGCAGCCACGACAGGCCACGGAGGATTAACTACGAGCAGTACTTC
CDR3aa: CASSHDRPRRINYEQYF

v_gene: TRBV18
j_gene: TRBJ2-3
d_gene: .
abundance: .
CDR3nt: TGTGCCAGCTCACCACGGAGGGGCCCAACAGATACGCAGTATTTT
CDR3aa: CASSPRRGPTDTQYF

v_gene: TRBV7-7
j_gene: TRBJ2-7
d_gene: .
abundance: .
CDR3nt: TGTGCCAGCAGCTTGGCCCTTGGGCAGGGGACCTACGAGCAGTACTTC
CDR3aa: CASSLALGQGTYEQYF

v_gene: TRBV5-6
j_gene: TRBJ1-4
d_gene: .
abundance: .
CDR3nt: TGTGCCAGCAGCTTGGATGGGGACACCGATGAAAAACTGTTTTTT
CDR3aa: CASSLDGDTDEKLFF

v_gene: TRBV5-8
j_gene: TRBJ2-1
d_gene: TRBD2
abundance: .
CDR3nt: TGTGCCAGCAGCTTTTCAGGGAGGGCCTACAATGAGCAGTTCTTC
CDR3aa: CASSFSGRAYNEQFF

v_gene: TRBV11-3
j_gene: TRBJ1-1
d_gene: TRBD1
abundance: .
CDR3nt: TGTGCCAGCCGGGACAGTAGGGGTCTGTACACTGAAGCTTTCTTT
CDR3aa: CASRDSRGLYTEAFF

v_gene: TRBV6-5
j_gene: TRBJ1-5
d_gene: .
abundance: .
CDR3nt: TGTGCCAGCAGCGAAGAGGGAGAGAATCAGCCCCAGCATTTT
CDR3aa: CASSEEGENQPQHF

v_gene: TRBV30
j_gene: TRBJ1-4
d_gene: .
abundance: .
CDR3nt: TGTGCCTGGGAGCCGGGACTAAATGAAAAACTGTTTTTT
CDR3aa: CAWEPGLNEKLFF

v_gene: TRBV6-5
j_gene: TRBJ2-3
d_gene: TRBD1
abundance: .
CDR3nt: TGTGCCAGCAGTTACCGGACAGGGGTACGGAGAGATACGCAGTATTTT
CDR3aa: CASSYRTGVRRDTQYF

v_gene: TRBV6-6
j_gene: TRBJ1-2
d_gene: TRBD1
abundance: .
CDR3nt: TGTGCCAGCACCAAAGCACGGGACAGGGAGTATGGCTACACCTTC
CDR3aa: CASTKARDREYGYTF

v_gene: TRBV19
j_gene: TRBJ1-3
d_gene: .
abundance: .
CDR3nt: TGTGCCAGTAGTATCGGGGGGTCTGGAAACACCATATATTTT
CDR3aa: CASSIGGSGNTIYF

v_gene: TRBV5-4
j_gene: TRBJ2-3
d_gene: .
abundance: .
CDR3nt: TGTGCCAGCAGACTTCATACGTCGACAGATACGCAGTATTTT
CDR3aa: CASRLHTSTDTQYF

v_gene: TRBV4-2
j_gene: TRBJ2-1
d_gene: TRBD1
abundance: .
CDR3nt: TGTGCCAGCGGACCGGGACAGTTTTACAATGAGCAGTTCTTC
CDR3aa: CASGPGQFYNEQFF

v_gene: TRBV5-3
j_gene: TRBJ1-2
d_gene: .
abundance: .
CDR3nt: TGTGCCAGAAGCTTGGGTTGGGGGCAAGGGTTAAGAGGCTACACCTTC
CDR3aa: CARSLGWGQGLRGYTF

v_gene: TRBV4-3
j_gene: TRBJ1-2
d_gene: TRBD1
abundance: .
CDR3nt: TGCGCCAGCAGCCAGACAGGGACCAACTTATATGGCTACACCTTC
CDR3aa: CASSQTGTNLYGYTF

v_gene: TRBV5-6
j_gene: TRBJ2-3
d_gene: TRBD2
abundance: .
CDR3nt: TGTGCCAGCACACTAGCGGGGGGAGATACGCAGTATTTT
CDR3aa: CASTLAGGDTQYF